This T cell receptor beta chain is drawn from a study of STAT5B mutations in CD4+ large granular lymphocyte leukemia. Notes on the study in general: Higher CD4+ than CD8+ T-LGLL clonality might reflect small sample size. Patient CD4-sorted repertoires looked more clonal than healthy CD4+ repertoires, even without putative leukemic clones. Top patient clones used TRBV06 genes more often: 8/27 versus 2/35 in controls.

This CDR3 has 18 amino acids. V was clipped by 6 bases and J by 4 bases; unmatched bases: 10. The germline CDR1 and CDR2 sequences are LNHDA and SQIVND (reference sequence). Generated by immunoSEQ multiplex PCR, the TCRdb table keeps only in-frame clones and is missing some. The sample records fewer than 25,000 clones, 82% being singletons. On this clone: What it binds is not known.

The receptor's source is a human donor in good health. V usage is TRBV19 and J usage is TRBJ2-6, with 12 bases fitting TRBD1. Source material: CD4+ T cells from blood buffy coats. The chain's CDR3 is CASSLRGQGALGANVLTF. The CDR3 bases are TGTGCCAGTAGCCTTAGGGGACAGGGGGCGCTAGGGGCCAACGTCCTGACTTTC.